A single sample is the source of the 26 T cell receptor beta chains below, sequenced in a study of T cell responses to AZD1222 COVID-19 vaccine. Repertoires were generated with immunoSEQ multiplex PCR, while TCRdb's copy carries only in-frame clones and drops some. The data show 150,000 or so clones, with less than 95% seen just once and less than 6.5% held by the top ten. Material: peripheral blood, obtained 28 days after the second AZD1222 dose. These receptors came from an adult who received the AZD1222 COVID-19 vaccine.

This clone has a handful of counts. The chain combines TRBV7-2 with TRBJ1-5; the match to TRBD1 covers 9 bases. Per germline, CDR1 SGHTA and CDR2 FQGNSA. The V gene end was trimmed by 5 bases and the J gene end by 6 bases; junction bases not matched to a gene: 8. This CDR3 has 15 residues. This CDR3 reads CASSPPGTGLQPQHF. CDR3 nucleotides: TGTGCCAGCAGCCCGCCCGGGACAGGGCTTCAGCCCCAGCATTTT.

This rearrangement joins TRBV30 to TRBJ2-4, with a weak D call TRBD2 (6 bases). The CDR3 length is 15 residues. Germline V gives CDR1 GTSNPN, CDR2 SVGIG (reference sequence). V was clipped by 1 base and J by 4 bases, with 14 bases between them. CDR3 bases: TGTGCCTGGAGTGCTATCGACGGAGGGAAAAACATTCAGTACTTC. Amino acid sequence: CAWSAIDGGKNIQYF. The full variable domain, its missing parts supplied by reference TRBV30 and TRBJ2-4, is SQTIHQWPATLVQPVGSPLSLECTVEGTSNPNLYWYRQAAGRGLQLLFYSVGIGQISSEVPQNLSASRPQDRQFILSSKKLLLSDSGFYLCAWSAIDGGKNIQYFGAGTRLSVL.

This clone was seen only a few times. V and J are TRBV27 and TRBJ2-5; a possible D gene is TRBD2 (6 bases). CDR1 is MNHEY, CDR2 SMNVEV, per germline (reference sequence). V shed 6 bases and J shed 4 bases, with 18 bases lying between them. The CDR3 runs 15 residues. For the CDR3, the DNA is TGTGCCAGCAGCCTCGGGACTGGCGCAATAGAGACCCAGTACTTC. It encodes CASSLGTGAIETQYF.

The CDR3 protein is CASSVPGGTDTQYF. The CDR3 DNA follows: TGTGCCAGCAGCGTACCCGGGGGCACAGATACGCAGTATTTT. The chain carries TRBV9 and TRBJ2-3, with D maybe TRBD2 (5 bases). V gave up 1 base and J gave up 1 base, with 7 bases separating them. Germline V gene data show CDR1 as SGDLS and CDR2 as YYNGEE. The CDR3 is 14 residues long. Filled out from reference TRBV9 and TRBJ2-3, the complete variable domain reads DSGVTQTPKHLITATGQRVTLRCSPRSGDLSVYWYQQSLDQGLQFLIQYYNGEERAKGNILERFSAQQFPDLHSELNLSSLELGDSALYFCASSVPGGTDTQYFGPGTRLTVL.

This clone was observed once. This chain connects TRBV6-5 to TRBJ1-5; D gene uncertain. Germline V lookup: CDR1 MNHEY, CDR2 SVGAGI. The CDR3 consists of 13 residues. Trimming removed 6 bases at V and 4 bases at J, with 10 bases between. The CDR3: CASRTTRNQPQHF. CDR3 in DNA: TGTGCCAGCAGGACTACAAGGAATCAGCCCCAGCATTTT.

This chain connects TRBV19 to TRBJ2-1, with a possible D match to TRBD1 (6 bases). The CDR3 consists of 15 residues. Germline assignment: CDR1 LNHDA and CDR2 SQIVND (reference sequence). V was trimmed by 2 bases and J by 5 bases, leaving 13 bases between them. The CDR3 nucleotides read TGTGCCAGTAGTATAAAATCGACAGGCCACAATGAGCAGTTCTTC. It yields the protein CASSIKSTGHNEQFF.

The J gene is TRBJ1-1, the V gene TRBV5-6, with a possible D match to TRBD1 (5 bases). The CDR3 is 14 amino acids. Trimming took 0 bases from V and 4 from J, leaving 10 bases between them. Per the germline V gene, CDR1 is SGHDT and CDR2 is YYEEEE. The CDR3 loop reads CASSLVRGTTEAFF. The CDR3 DNA reads as TGTGCCAGCAGCTTGGTTAGGGGTACCACTGAAGCTTTCTTT.

The rearrangement joins TRBV11-1 to TRBJ2-7; D is possibly TRBD1 or TRBD2 (5 bases each). Germline CDR1 and CDR2: SGHAT and FQDESV (reference sequence). The CDR3 contains 14 residues. V was cut by 5 bases and J by 3 bases, with 14 bases left in between. For the CDR3, the DNA is TGTGCCAGCAGCGACCGGGACGGAAACTACGAGCAGTACTTC. Its protein product is CASSDRDGNYEQYF.

The gene calls are TRBV3-1 (or the pseudogene TRBV3-2) and TRBJ2-3; tentatively, D is TRBD2 (6 bases). The V end was cut by 4 bases, the J end by 2 bases, with 10 bases between. This CDR3 is 14 amino acids long. Germline values: CDR1 LGHDT, CDR2 YNNKEL (reference sequence). The CDR3 region is CASSPRTNTDTQYF. CDR3 DNA sequence: TGTGCCAGCAGCCCCCGGACTAACACAGATACGCAGTATTTT.

The V call is TRBV4-2, the J call TRBJ2-3, with 10 bases lining up with TRBD2. This CDR3 comprises 19 residues. V lost 0 bases and J lost 1; bases outside the gene matches: 10. Germline loops: CDR1 LGHNA, CDR2 YNFKEQ. CDR3 nucleotides: TGTGCCAGCAGCCAAGAGACCGCCCGGGGGACTAGCGGCACAGATACGCAGTATTTT. Its protein is CASSQETARGTSGTDTQYF.

The chain uses TRBV24-1 and TRBJ2-3; D gene unclear. Germline V gives CDR1 KGHDR, CDR2 SFDVKD. Trimming took 9 bases from V and 1 from J, leaving 16 bases between them. The CDR3 is 15 residues long. The chain's CDR3 is CATSAPSRGTDTQYF. As DNA, the CDR3 is TGTGCCACCTCCGCCCCATCCCGGGGCACAGATACGCAGTATTTT.

V and J are TRBV5-6 and TRBJ1-2, with D uncertain. V was shortened by 0 bases and J by 8 bases, with 11 bases between the two germline ends. This CDR3 region has 13 residues. CDR1 and CDR2 from the germline V gene are SGHDT and YYEEEE. The CDR3 nucleotides read TGTGCCAGCAGCTTGGAAGTTGGCTACGGCTACACCTTC. It translates to CASSLEVGYGYTF.

The chain employs TRBV2 and TRBJ2-7; possible D gene TRBD1, 6 bases. The CDR3 contains 15 residues. In germline, CDR1 is SNHLY, CDR2 FYNNEI. Trimming stripped 6 bases from V and 4 bases from J, with 19 bases between. Here the CDR3 DNA reads TGTGCCAGCAGGGAAACAGGGATGATTGGTTACGAGCAGTACTTC. Translating gives CASRETGMIGYEQYF.

CDR3 protein: CASEGRNNYGYTF. The CDR3, as DNA: TGTGCCAGCGAAGGGAGGAACAACTATGGCTACACCTTC. This sequence joins TRBV19 and TRBJ1-2; D not resolved. Germline V gives CDR1 LNHDA, CDR2 SQIVND (reference sequence). The V end was cut by 9 bases, the J end by 2 bases, with 13 bases between. The CDR3 has 13 residues.

In the case of this clone: Different DNA sequences within this sample yield the same CDR3. The chain employs TRBV10-3 and TRBJ2-6, with D unresolved. The CDR3 is 13 amino acids. The V end lost 6 bases, the J end lost 1 base, and 4 bases lay between the germline ends. Germline CDR1 and CDR2: ENHRY and SYGVKD. The CDR3 DNA sequence: TGTGCCATCAGCGATTCTGGGGCCAACGTCCTGACTTTC. It specifies CAISDSGANVLTF.

The rearrangement uses TRBV3-1 (or the pseudogene TRBV3-2) and TRBJ2-3; 9 bases fit TRBD2. J lost 6 bases, V lost 4 bases, and 5 bases had no gene match. Germline V gene lookup returns CDR1 LGHDT and CDR2 YNNKEL (reference sequence). This CDR3 region has 14 residues. CDR3 in DNA: TGTGCCAGCAGCCGCGGGGGGGCAGGGGATACGCAGTATTTT. Its translation: CASSRGGAGDTQYF.

The chain recombines TRBV5-1 with TRBJ2-7; a possible D gene is TRBD1 (5 bases). V was shortened by 3 bases and J by 2 bases, with 15 bases between the two germline ends. The CDR3 is 15 residues long. Germline V CDR1 and CDR2: SGHRS, YFSETQ. CDR3 sequence reads: CASSSGQETTYEQYF. CDR3 nucleotide sequence: TGCGCCAGCAGCTCAGGACAAGAAACTACCTACGAGCAGTACTTC.

The chain recombines TRBV6-1 with TRBJ1-2; tentative D call: TRBD1 (6 bases). Deletions cut 2 bases from V and 4 bases from J, with 14 bases between. The CDR3 length is 15 residues. The germline CDR1 and CDR2 sequences are MNHNS and SASEGT. The CDR3 region is CASSERAGVSYGYTF. CDR3 DNA: TGTGCCAGCAGTGAAAGGGCAGGGGTCAGCTATGGCTACACCTTC.

DNA of the CDR3: TGTGCCAGCAGCCAAAGGGTAGAAACCGGGGAGCTGTTTTTT. Translated, it gives CASSQRVETGELFF. The V call is TRBV3-1 (or the pseudogene TRBV3-2), the J call TRBJ2-2; D not certain. Germline loops: CDR1 LGHDT, CDR2 YNNKEL (reference sequence). The germline V and J ends were trimmed by 2 bases and 5 bases, with 9 bases remaining between them. The CDR3 covers 14 residues.

V and J are TRBV28 and TRBJ2-7, with unresolved D. The germline V gene encodes CDR1 MDHEN and CDR2 SYDVKM. The CDR3 length is 11 residues. Trimming took 2 bases from V and 4 from J, leaving 3 bases between them. CDR3 in amino acids: CASSLVYEQYF. The CDR3 DNA follows: TGTGCCAGCAGTTTAGTGTACGAGCAGTACTTC.

Only one count was recorded for this clone. The CDR3 region has the DNA TGCAGCGCGGCTCAGGGAGAGAACTATGGCTACACCTTC. It translates to CSAAQGENYGYTF. The chain is built from TRBV29-1 and TRBJ1-2, with a weak D call TRBD1 (5 bases). The germline V and J ends were trimmed by 7 bases and 2 bases, with 14 bases remaining between them. Germline CDR1 is SQVTM and CDR2 is ANQGSEA. The CDR3 spans 13 residues.

The chain is built from TRBV5-1 and TRBJ1-2, with 7 nucleotides matching TRBD1. After removal of 0 bases from V and 4 bases from J, the junction contained 12 bases not matched to a gene. Germline loops: CDR1 SGHRS, CDR2 YFSETQ. This CDR3 has 17 residues. The CDR3 coding sequence is TGCGCCAGCAGCTTGGTCCGGCAGGGGGACTTTGGCTATGGCTACACCTTC. It specifies CASSLVRQGDFGYGYTF.

The chain couples TRBV28 to TRBJ2-1, with 12 bases that match TRBD2. This CDR3 is 17 amino acids long. V trimming: 5 bases; J trimming: 0 bases; junction bases outside the gene matches: 5. Germline assignment: CDR1 MDHEN and CDR2 SYDVKM. The CDR3 here is CASSPGTSGFSYNEQFF. CDR3 nucleotides: TGTGCCAGCAGTCCCGGGACTAGCGGGTTCTCCTACAATGAGCAGTTCTTC.

This clone was observed a few times. One junction end does not reproduce the germline sequence, and a read error may be involved. The chain employs TRBV7-2 and TRBJ1-6; D may be TRBD1 (6 bases). Germline V gene data show CDR1 as SGHTA and CDR2 as FQGNSA. This CDR3 comprises 12 residues. For the CDR3, the DNA is TGTGCCAGCAGCCCGTGGGGGGGCTCCCTCGACTTT. Amino acids: CASSPWGGSLDF.

The rearrangement joins TRBV2 to TRBJ1-5, with 8 positions matching TRBD1. V shed 2 bases and J 2 bases; nucleotides not matched to a gene: 11. The germline CDR1 and CDR2 sequences are SNHLY and FYNNEI. The CDR3 sequence is 18 residues long. The CDR3: CASSETWTGLKGNQPQHF. The CDR3 DNA sequence: TGTGCCAGCAGTGAAACCTGGACAGGGCTCAAGGGCAATCAGCCCCAGCATTTT.

The genes are TRBV6-4 and TRBJ1-1; D may be TRBD1 (6 bases). CDR3 length: 12 residues. The germline V gene has CDR1 MRHNA and CDR2 SNTAGT. With 0 bases removed from V and 10 bases from J, the gap between germline ends came to 9 bases. The CDR3 sequence is CASSDSGGAAFF. Here the CDR3 DNA reads TGTGCCAGCAGTGACTCGGGGGGGGCAGCTTTCTTT.